This TCR beta chain was documented in a study of blood T cell repertoires in COVID-19. Turning to the study itself: Some COVID-19 samples were acute and others convalescent; all came from the United States, Italy and Spain.

The table came from immunoSEQ multiplex PCR; TCRdb's copy has only in-frame clones and leaves some out. This sample carries some 180,000 clones, 75% to 90% of them seen once, and the ten largest clones take roughly 8%. Trimming at V came to 3 bases and at J to 3 bases, leaving 5 bases not matched to a gene. The CDR3 extends over 18 amino acids. The germline V gene encodes CDR1 KGHDR and CDR2 SFDVKD. The genes are TRBV24-1 and TRBJ2-1; 15 nucleotides agree with TRBD2. Specimen: peripheral blood. This TCR was recovered from a woman aged 55-69 years with acute or convalescent COVID-19. The CDR3 DNA follows: TGTGCCACCAGTGATAGCGGACTAGCGGGAGGGCACTACAATGAGCAGTTCTTC. Encoded protein: CATSDSGLAGGHYNEQFF.